The 6 T cell receptor beta chains presented below share a single source sample, sequenced in a study of vaccination and CD4 T cells after COVID-19. With the Oncomine TCR Beta short-read assay, DNA from cultured CD4+ T cells was sequenced. MiXCR was run by TCRdb on the PCR reads, yielding one entry per CDR3 protein. The sample has 19,000 or so distinct CDR3 sequences, approximately 44% seen once. Antigens of these TCRs are unknown. Stated treatment: roughly 10-day PBMC culture with coronavirus spike peptide pools or control peptides (ViraFEST assay). The input for sequencing was CD4+ T cells from blood, cultured in vitro, taken after SARS-CoV-2 vaccination. The receptors originated from a human donor who had recovered from COVID-19.

This clonotype was found a few times. The chain combines TRBV6-2 or TRBV6-3 with TRBJ2-6; maybe TRBD1 (6 bases). Germline V gives CDR1 MNHEY, CDR2 SVGEGT. V lost 1 base and J lost 4, with 11 bases in between. The CDR3 is 16 residues long. CDR3 in amino acids: CASSYLGAGGANVLTF. The CDR3 DNA reads as TGTGCCAGCAGTTACTTGGGGGCAGGAGGGGCCAACGTCCTGACTTTC.

The chain couples TRBV27 to TRBJ1-6; a possible D gene is TRBD1 (5 bases). Germline values: CDR1 MNHEY, CDR2 SMNVEV (reference sequence). Trimming pared 1 base from V and 0 bases from J, leaving 25 bases between. The CDR3 consists of 22 residues. The CDR3 coding sequence is TGTGCCAGCAGTTTATACCCTGTGGGGACCTCCTTTATTAGCTCCTATAATTCACCCCTCCACTTT. As protein: CASSLYPVGTSFISSYNSPLHF.

The V and J genes are TRBV6-4 and TRBJ1-2, with 7 bases aligning to TRBD1. The CDR3 runs 15 residues. Trimming at V came to 6 bases and at J to 3 bases, leaving 10 bases not matched to a gene. Germline V lookup: CDR1 MRHNA, CDR2 SNTAGT. CDR3 coding DNA: TGTGCCAGCAGCCCCAAAAGTGACAGGGACTATGGCTACACCTTC. Translated, it gives CASSPKSDRDYGYTF.

V is TRBV20-1 and J is TRBJ1-1, with D perhaps TRBD1 (6 bases). The V gene's germline CDR1 is DFQATT and CDR2 SNEGSKA (reference sequence). The V and J ends lost 2 bases and 7 bases respectively, with 17 bases between them. The CDR3 has 14 residues. CDR3 coding DNA: TGCAGTGCTAGACAGCCGACAGGCTGGCTTGAAGCTTTCTTT. It is translated as CSARQPTGWLEAFF.

The J gene is TRBJ1-1, the V gene TRBV2, with D maybe TRBD1 (5 bases). Germline CDR1 is SNHLY and CDR2 is FYNNEI. This CDR3 has 13 residues. Trimming left V 7 bases short and J 4 bases short, with 13 bases between. CDR3 region: CASTQGLGTEAFF. The CDR3 DNA follows: TGTGCCAGCACCCAGGGATTAGGCACTGAAGCTTTCTTT.

Only a few counts were recorded for this clonotype. The chain couples TRBV7-2 to TRBJ2-3; D call uncertain. CDR3 length equals 13 residues. Germline V gene data show CDR1 as SGHTA and CDR2 as FQGNSA. Trimming left V 1 base short and J 5 bases short, with 7 bases between. CDR3 region: CASSLVGKDTQYF. CDR3 DNA sequence: TGTGCCAGCAGCTTAGTTGGGAAAGATACGCAGTATTTT.